This T cell receptor beta chain comes out of a study of vaccination and CD4 T cells after COVID-19. On the study more broadly: Cells were stimulated with overlapping spike peptide pools from SARS-CoV-2, HCoV-NL63, HCoV-OC43 and HCoV-229E.

Specified treatment: approximately 9-day PBMC culture with coronavirus spike peptide pools or control peptides (ViraFEST assay). The Oncomine TCR Beta short-read assay was applied to DNA of cultured CD4+ T cells. TCRdb redid the calling of the PCR reads with MiXCR, one entry per CDR3 protein. The sample yields under 25,000 distinct CDR3 sequences, 45% to 50% seen once. Of note for this clonotype: Its antigen is still unknown.

The trim removed 5 bases at V and 4 bases at J, leaving 12 bases unmatched. This CDR3 contains 16 residues. V gene TRBV12-3 or TRBV12-4 combines with J gene TRBJ1-2; 8 nucleotides agree with TRBD1. The TCR comes from a human donor with COVID-19. The source material was cultured CD4+ T cells from blood. CDR3 DNA: TGTGCCAGCAGTACCGGGACAGGATGGGGTGGCTATGGCTACACCTTC. It specifies CASSTGTGWGGYGYTF.